This TCR beta chain was documented in a study of STAT5B mutations in CD4+ large granular lymphocyte leukemia. Control samples were healthy donors' buffy coats. Study-level points and caveats: Around 25% of private leukemic clonotypes occurred rarely in other patients' non-leukemic repertoires. TRBV06-family usage was enriched in top patient clones (8/27) versus controls (2/35).

Turning to this clone: The antigen is unknown.

The CDR3 covers 15 residues. Germline-derived CDR1 and CDR2 are SGHTA and FQGNSA. V shed 5 bases and J shed 4 bases, with 17 bases lying between them. Per the study methods: The detection floor for productive clonotype frequency was 2.59 x 10-5. Repertoires were generated with immunoSEQ multiplex PCR, while TCRdb's copy carries only in-frame clones and drops some. D and trimming come from the DNA, and the V and J calls and clone size come from that table. In the table there are around 30,000 clones, over 60% of which are singletons. The receptor was isolated from a human donor in good health. Sequenced: CD4+ T cells from blood buffy coats. This chain links TRBV7-2 with TRBJ1-2; possibly TRBD1 for D (6 bases). CDR3 sequence (DNA): TGTGCCAGCAGCCCCCGACAGGAAGCAGCCTATGGCTACACCTTC. Translating gives CASSPRQEAAYGYTF.